The rows below give T cell receptor beta chains drawn from one sample of a study of Ad26.COV2.S vaccination and SARS-CoV-2 variants. Produced via immunoSEQ multiplex PCR; TCRdb's table is partial and in-frame only. The repertoire includes about 390,000 clones, 88% of them detected once, and under 4% sits in the top ten. This material consisted of peripheral blood, taken in a trial of Ad26.COV2.S vaccine versus placebo. Source of these receptors: a person aged 18-65 years who received the Ad26.COV2.S COVID-19 vaccine or a placebo. Both conserved end residues are part of each CDR3. A D gene is named only where the DNA matches it firmly. Where a row states a size, it is once, few, many or the class of an expanded clone; other rows omit it.

CDR3aa | CDR3nt | j_gene | abundance | d_gene | v_gene
CASIAARANYGYTF | TGTGCCAGCATAGCCGCCAGGGCTAACTATGGCTACACCTTC | TRBJ1-2 | - | - | TRBV21-1
CASSLTPAGGSNTGELFF | TGCGCCAGCAGCTTGACCCCAGCGGGGGGCTCGAACACCGGGGAGCTGTTTTTT | TRBJ2-2 | many | TRBD2 | TRBV5-1
CASSSLAGEPVGTQYF | TGTGCCAGCAGCTCCTTAGCGGGGGAGCCTGTAGGGACCCAGTACTTC | TRBJ2-5 | - | TRBD2 | TRBV7-7
CASSFEVGYTF | TGTGCCAGCAGCTTTGAGGTTGGCTACACCTTC | TRBJ1-2 | - | - | TRBV5-6
CASSRQGYNQPQHF | TGTGCCAGCAGCCGACAGGGCTACAATCAGCCCCAGCATTTT | TRBJ1-5 | - | TRBD1 | TRBV6-5
CASSPELGGGYRNTIYF | TGCGCCAGCAGCCCAGAATTGGGAGGCGGTTACCGAAACACCATATATTTT | TRBJ1-3 | - | - | TRBV4-1
CASSYRPGRTEAFF | TGTGCCAGCAGTTACCGGCCTGGGCGGACTGAAGCTTTCTTT | TRBJ1-1 | - | - | TRBV6-5
CASSPGGLLETQYF | TGTGCCAGTAGTCCAGGGGGACTCCTCGAGACCCAGTACTTC | TRBJ2-5 | - | - | TRBV19
CASSETHYGYTF | TGTGCCAGCAGTGAAACGCACTATGGCTACACCTTC | TRBJ1-2 | - | - | TRBV6-1
CASSPGNSAYGYTF | TGCGCCAGCAGCCCGGGAAACTCCGCCTATGGCTACACCTTC | TRBJ1-2 | - | - | TRBV4-3
CASTGANYEQYF | TGTGCCAGCACCGGGGCTAACTACGAGCAGTACTTC | TRBJ2-7 | - | - | TRBV6-5
CASSEGGSRVLETQYF | TGTGCCAGCAGTGAGGGGGGATCCAGGGTATTGGAGACCCAGTACTTC | TRBJ2-5 | - | - | TRBV25-1
CASSLSRGAGSRYQETQYF | TGTGCCAGCAGCCTCTCCAGAGGGGCGGGGAGTCGTTACCAAGAGACCCAGTACTTC | TRBJ2-5 | - | - | TRBV7-9
CASSPGLAGNEQFF | TGCGCCAGCAGCCCCGGACTAGCTGGCAATGAGCAGTTCTTC | TRBJ2-1 | - | TRBD2 | TRBV5-1
CASSQQGDNSPLHF | TGTGCCAGCAGCCAACAGGGCGATAATTCACCCCTCCACTTT | TRBJ1-6 | - | - | TRBV5-8